This paragraph covers one T cell receptor (beta chain) sequence. Its target is unknown. The sample comes from a study of beta chain features in type 1 diabetes. In the study overall: Patient and healthy donor groups were alike in age, gender and cell yields.

After removal of 6 bases from V and 4 bases from J, the junction contained 7 bases not matched to a gene. The CDR3 extends over 14 amino acids. In germline, CDR1 is SQVTM, CDR2 ANQGSEA. Study-wide findings and caveats: For TCRB rearrangement, an influence of HLA type remained unresolved here. A pattern of fewer insertions and more deletions at VDJ junctions was seen in type 1 diabetes patients. The similarity of naive, central memory and Treg TCRB repertoires appeared greater among patients than among healthy donors. Significant though moderate, a shortening of TCRB CDR3s appeared in all four CD4+ subsets of Type 1 diabetes patients.

As every portion of the isolated RNA was reverse transcribed, the sequencing read expressed TCRB transcripts. Using immunoSEQ multiplex PCR, the repertoire was profiled, and TCRdb retains in-frame clones only, with some absent. The repertoire holds about 280,000 clones, with 15% as singletons. This chain joins TRBV29-1 and TRBJ2-1, with 9 nucleotides matching TRBD1. Sequences were obtained from naive CD4+ T cells from blood. This receptor was identified in a man aged 18 to 29 with type 1 diabetes. DNA of the CDR3: TGCAGCGTGACAGACAGGGGGTATTACAATGAGCAGTTCTTC. Its protein product is CSVTDRGYYNEQFF.